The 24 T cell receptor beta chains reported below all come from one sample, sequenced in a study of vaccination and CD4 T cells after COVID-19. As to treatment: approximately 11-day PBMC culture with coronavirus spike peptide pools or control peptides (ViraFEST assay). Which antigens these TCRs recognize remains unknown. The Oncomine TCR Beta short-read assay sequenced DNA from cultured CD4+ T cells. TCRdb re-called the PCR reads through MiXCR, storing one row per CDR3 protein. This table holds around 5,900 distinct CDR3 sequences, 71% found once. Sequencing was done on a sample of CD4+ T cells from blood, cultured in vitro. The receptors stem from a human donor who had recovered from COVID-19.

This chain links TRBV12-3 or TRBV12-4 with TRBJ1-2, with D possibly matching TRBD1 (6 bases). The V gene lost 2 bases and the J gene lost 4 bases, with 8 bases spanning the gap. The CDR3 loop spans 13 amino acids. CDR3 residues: CASSLQGTYGYTF. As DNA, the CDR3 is TGTGCCAGCAGTTTACAGGGGACCTATGGCTACACCTTC.

The CDR3 here is CASSPGKGARADTQYF. CDR3 DNA sequence: TGTGCCAGCAGCCCTGGGAAGGGGGCCAGGGCAGATACGCAGTATTTT. This chain connects TRBV7-2 to TRBJ2-3; 7 bases are a match to TRBD1. The CDR3 loop spans 16 amino acids. The germline V gene has CDR1 SGHTA and CDR2 FQGNSA. With 5 bases clipped from V and 4 bases from J, the junction kept 12 bases outside the gene matches.

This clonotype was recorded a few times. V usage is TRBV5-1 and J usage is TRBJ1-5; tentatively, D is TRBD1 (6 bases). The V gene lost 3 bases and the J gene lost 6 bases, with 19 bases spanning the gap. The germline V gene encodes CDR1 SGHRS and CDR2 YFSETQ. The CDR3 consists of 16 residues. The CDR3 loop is CASSSGPSGGGQPQHF. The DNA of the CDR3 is TGCGCCAGCAGCTCCGGCCCCAGCGGGGGCGGTCAGCCCCAGCATTTT. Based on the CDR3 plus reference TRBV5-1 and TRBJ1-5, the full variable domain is KAGVTQTPRYLIKTRGQQVTLSCSPISGHRSVSWYQQTPGQGLQFLFEYFSETQRNKGNFPGRFSGRQFSNSRSEMNVSTLELGDSALYLCASSSGPSGGGQPQHFGDGTRLSIL.

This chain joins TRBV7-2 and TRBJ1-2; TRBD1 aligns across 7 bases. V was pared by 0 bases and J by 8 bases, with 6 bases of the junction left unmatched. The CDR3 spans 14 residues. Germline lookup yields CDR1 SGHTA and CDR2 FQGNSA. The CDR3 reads CASSLAATGNGYTF. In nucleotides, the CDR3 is TGTGCCAGCAGCTTAGCCGCGACAGGGAACGGCTACACCTTC.

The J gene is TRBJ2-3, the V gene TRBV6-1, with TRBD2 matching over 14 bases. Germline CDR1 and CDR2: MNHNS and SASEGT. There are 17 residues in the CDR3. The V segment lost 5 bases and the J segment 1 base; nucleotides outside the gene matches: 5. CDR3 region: CASSPTSGGEGTDTQYF. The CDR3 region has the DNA TGTGCCAGCAGTCCGACTAGCGGGGGGGAGGGCACAGATACGCAGTATTTT.

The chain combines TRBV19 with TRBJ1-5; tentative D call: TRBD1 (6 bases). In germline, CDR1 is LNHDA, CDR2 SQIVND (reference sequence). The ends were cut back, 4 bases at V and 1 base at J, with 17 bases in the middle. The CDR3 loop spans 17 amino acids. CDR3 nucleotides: TGTGCCAGTAGTAAAGGGACACGGAGTGGGAGCAATCAGCCCCAGCATTTT. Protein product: CASSKGTRSGSNQPQHF.

CDR3 DNA sequence: TGTGCCACCAGTGATGGGGGACTAGCGGCAAAACGCCAAGAGACCCAGTACTTC. It is translated as CATSDGGLAAKRQETQYF. V and J are TRBV24-1 and TRBJ2-5; 11 bases are a match to TRBD2. The CDR3 spans 18 residues. Germline CDR1 and CDR2: KGHDR and SFDVKD. J lost 1 base, V lost 3 bases, and 9 bases had no gene match.

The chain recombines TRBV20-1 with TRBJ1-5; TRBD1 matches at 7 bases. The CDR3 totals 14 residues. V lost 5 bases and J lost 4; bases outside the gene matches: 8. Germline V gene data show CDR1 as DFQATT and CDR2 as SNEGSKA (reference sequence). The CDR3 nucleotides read TGCAGTGCTCGAACTGACAGGGAAAATCAGCCCCAGCATTTT. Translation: CSARTDRENQPQHF.

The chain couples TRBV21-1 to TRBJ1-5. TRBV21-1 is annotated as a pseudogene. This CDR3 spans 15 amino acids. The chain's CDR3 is CASSKIREGNQPQHF. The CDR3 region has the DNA TGTGCCAGCAGCAAGATCAGGGAGGGGAATCAGCCCCAGCATTTT.

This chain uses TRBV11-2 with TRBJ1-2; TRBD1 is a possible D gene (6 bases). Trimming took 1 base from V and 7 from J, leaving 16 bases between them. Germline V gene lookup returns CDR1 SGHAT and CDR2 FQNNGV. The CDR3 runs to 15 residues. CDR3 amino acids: CASSLGFRGELGYTF. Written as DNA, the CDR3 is TGTGCCAGCAGCTTAGGGTTTAGGGGGGAACTTGGCTACACCTTC. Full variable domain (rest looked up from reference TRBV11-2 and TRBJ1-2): EAGVAQSPRYKIIEKRQSVAFWCNPISGHATLYWYQQILGQGPKLLIQFQNNGVVDDSQLPKDRFSAERLKGVDSTLKIQPAKLEDSAVYLCASSLGFRGELGYTFGSGTRLTVV.

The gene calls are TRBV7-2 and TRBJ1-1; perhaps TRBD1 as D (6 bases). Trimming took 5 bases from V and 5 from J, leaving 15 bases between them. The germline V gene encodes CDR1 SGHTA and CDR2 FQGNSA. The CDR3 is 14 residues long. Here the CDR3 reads CASSRWQGRTEAFF. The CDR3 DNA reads TGTGCCAGCAGCCGTTGGCAGGGGAGAACTGAAGCTTTCTTT.

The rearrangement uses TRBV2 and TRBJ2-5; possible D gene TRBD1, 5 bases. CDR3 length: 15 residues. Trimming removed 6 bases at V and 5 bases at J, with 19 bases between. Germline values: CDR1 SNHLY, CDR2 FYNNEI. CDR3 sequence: CASRSEVRDWETQYF. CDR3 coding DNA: TGTGCCAGCAGATCAGAAGTCAGGGATTGGGAGACCCAGTACTTC. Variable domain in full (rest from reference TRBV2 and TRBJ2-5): EPEVTQTPSHQVTQMGQEVILRCVPISNHLYFYWYRQILGQKVEFLVSFYNNEISEKSEIFDDQFSVERPDGSNFTLKIRSTKLEDSAMYFCASRSEVRDWETQYFGPGTRLLVL.

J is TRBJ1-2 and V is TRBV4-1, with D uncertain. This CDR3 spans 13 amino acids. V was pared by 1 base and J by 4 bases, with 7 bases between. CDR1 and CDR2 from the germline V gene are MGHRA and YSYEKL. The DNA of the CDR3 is TGCGCCAGCAGCCAAGTAGGTAGCTATGGCTACACCTTC. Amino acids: CASSQVGSYGYTF.

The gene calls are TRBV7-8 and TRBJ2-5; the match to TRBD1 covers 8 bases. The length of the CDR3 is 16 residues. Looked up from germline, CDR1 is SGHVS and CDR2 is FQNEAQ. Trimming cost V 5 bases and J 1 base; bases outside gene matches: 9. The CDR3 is CASSARTGILQETQYF. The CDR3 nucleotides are TGTGCCAGCAGCGCCCGGACAGGGATTCTCCAAGAGACCCAGTACTTC.

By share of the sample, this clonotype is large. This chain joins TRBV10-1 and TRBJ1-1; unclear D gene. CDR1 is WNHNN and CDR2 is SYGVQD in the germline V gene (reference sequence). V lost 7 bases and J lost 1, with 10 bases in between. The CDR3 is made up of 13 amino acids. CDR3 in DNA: TGCGCCAGCAAATACAGTGAGAACACTGAAGCTTTCTTT. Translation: CASKYSENTEAFF.

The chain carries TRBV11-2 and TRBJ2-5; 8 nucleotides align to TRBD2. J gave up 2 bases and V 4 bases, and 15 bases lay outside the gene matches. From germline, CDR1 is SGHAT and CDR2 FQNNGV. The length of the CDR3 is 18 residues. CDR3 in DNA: TGTGCCAGCAGCTGGGGCTTCCGGGGGGGCTACGCACAAGAGACCCAGTACTTC. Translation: CASSWGFRGGYAQETQYF.

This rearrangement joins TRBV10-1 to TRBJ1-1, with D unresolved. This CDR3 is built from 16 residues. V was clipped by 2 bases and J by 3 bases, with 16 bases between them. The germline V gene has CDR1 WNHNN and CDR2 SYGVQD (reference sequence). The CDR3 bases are TGCGCCAGCAGTGAGCGGGGATTCGGTGGGGACACTGAAGCTTTCTTT. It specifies CASSERGFGGDTEAFF.

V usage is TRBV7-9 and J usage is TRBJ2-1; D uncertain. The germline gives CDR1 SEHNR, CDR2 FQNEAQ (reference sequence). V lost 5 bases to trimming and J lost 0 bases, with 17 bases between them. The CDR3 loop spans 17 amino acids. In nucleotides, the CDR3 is TGTGCCAGCAGCCTTCAACCCGTGTGGAGCTCCTACAATGAGCAGTTCTTC. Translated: CASSLQPVWSSYNEQFF.

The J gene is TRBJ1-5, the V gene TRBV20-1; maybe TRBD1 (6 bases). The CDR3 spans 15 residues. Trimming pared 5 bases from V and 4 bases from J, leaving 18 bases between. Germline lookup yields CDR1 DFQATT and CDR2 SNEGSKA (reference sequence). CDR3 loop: CSAVETGALNQPQHF. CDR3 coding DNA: TGCAGTGCTGTCGAGACAGGAGCGCTGAATCAGCCCCAGCATTTT.

The CDR3 sequence: CSASLPTNYGYTF. CDR3 nucleotides: TGCAGTGCCTCTCTGCCCACTAACTATGGCTACACCTTC. The J gene is TRBJ1-2, the V gene TRBV20-1; D not resolved. Germline lookup yields CDR1 DFQATT and CDR2 SNEGSKA (reference sequence). V was shortened by 6 bases and J by 0 bases, with 11 bases between the two germline ends. This CDR3 is built from 13 residues.

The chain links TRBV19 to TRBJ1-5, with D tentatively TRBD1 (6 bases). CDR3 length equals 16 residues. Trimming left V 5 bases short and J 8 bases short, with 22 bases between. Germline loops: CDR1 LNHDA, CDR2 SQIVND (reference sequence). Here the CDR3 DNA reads TGTGCCAGTAGTGGCCTGTTGGGGGGCGGAGGGGAGCCCCAGCATTTT. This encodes CASSGLLGGGGEPQHF.

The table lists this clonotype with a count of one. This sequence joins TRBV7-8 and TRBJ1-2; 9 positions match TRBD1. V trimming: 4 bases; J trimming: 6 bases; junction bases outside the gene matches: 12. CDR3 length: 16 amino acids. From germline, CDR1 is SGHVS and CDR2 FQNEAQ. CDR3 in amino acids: CASSYRVIQGAHGYTF. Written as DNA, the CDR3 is TGTGCCAGCAGCTACCGAGTAATACAGGGGGCCCATGGCTACACCTTC.

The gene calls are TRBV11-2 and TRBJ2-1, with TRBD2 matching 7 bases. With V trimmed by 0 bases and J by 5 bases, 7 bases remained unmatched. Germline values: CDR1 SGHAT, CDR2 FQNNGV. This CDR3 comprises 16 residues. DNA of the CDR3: TGTGCCAGCAGCTTAGAAGTGTCTAGCGGAAACAATGAGCAGTTCTTC. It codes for CASSLEVSSGNNEQFF.

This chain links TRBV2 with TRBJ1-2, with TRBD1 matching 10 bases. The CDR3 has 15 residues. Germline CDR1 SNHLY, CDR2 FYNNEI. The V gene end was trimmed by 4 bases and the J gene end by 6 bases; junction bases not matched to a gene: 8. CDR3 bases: TGTGCCAGCAGTGCTTCCCGGGACAGGGGCAATGGCTACACCTTC. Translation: CASSASRDRGNGYTF.